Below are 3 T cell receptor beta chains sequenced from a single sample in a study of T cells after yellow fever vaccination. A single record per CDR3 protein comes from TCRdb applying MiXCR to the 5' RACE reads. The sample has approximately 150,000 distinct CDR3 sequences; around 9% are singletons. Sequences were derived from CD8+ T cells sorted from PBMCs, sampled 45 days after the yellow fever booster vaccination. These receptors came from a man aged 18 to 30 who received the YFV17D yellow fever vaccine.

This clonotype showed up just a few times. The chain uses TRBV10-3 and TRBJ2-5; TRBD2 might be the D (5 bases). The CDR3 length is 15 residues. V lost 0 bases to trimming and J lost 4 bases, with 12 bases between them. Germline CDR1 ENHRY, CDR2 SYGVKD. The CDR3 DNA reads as TGTGCCATCAGTGAGTCCGTGGCGGCGGGAGAGACCCAGTACTTC. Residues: CAISESVAAGETQYF.

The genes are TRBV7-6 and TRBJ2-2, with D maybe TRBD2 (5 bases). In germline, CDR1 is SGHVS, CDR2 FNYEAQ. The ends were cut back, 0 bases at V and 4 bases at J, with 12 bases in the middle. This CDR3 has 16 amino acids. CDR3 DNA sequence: TGTGCCAGCAGCTTAGCCTGGAGGCCTGGCACCGGGGAGCTGTTTTTT. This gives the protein CASSLAWRPGTGELFF.

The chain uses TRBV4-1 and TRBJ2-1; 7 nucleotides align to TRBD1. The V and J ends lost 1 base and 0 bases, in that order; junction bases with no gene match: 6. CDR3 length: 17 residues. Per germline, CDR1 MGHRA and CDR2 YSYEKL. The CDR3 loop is CASSQGTGQSSYNEQFF. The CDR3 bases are TGCGCCAGCAGCCAAGGGACGGGACAGAGCTCCTACAATGAGCAGTTCTTC.